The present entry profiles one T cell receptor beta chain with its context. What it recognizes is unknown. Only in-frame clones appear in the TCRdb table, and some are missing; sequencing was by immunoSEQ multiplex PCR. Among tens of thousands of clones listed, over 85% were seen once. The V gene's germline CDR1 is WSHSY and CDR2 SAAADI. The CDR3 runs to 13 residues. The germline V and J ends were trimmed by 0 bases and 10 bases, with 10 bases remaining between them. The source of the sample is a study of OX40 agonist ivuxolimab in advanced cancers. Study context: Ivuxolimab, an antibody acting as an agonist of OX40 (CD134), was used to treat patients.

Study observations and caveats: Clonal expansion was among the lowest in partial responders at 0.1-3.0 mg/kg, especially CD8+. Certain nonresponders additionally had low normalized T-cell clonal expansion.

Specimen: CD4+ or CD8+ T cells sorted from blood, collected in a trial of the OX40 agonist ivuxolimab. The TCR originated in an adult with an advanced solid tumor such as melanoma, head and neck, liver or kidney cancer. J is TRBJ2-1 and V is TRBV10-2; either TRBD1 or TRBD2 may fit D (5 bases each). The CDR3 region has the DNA TGCGCCAGCAGTGAGTCGGGGGTTCACGAGCAGTTCTTC. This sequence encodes CASSESGVHEQFF.